Presented here are 22 T cell receptor beta chains from one specimen sequenced in a study of T-cell reconstitution after alpha-beta-depleted transplantation in children (dated by TCRdb to the mid-2010s). The treatment or condition label here, explained by the study, means: allogeneic hematopoietic cell transplantation with graft depleted of TCRalphabeta T cells and CD19 B cells. The library came from PCR. The reads were generated on an Illumina HiSeq 2500. TCR libraries were prepared with molecular barcoding, using unique molecular identifiers to normalize TCRbeta repertoire quantification. TCRdb reworked the public reads: Q25 trimming with fastp, MiXCR clone assembly, productive beta chains retained. Merged by CDR3 protein, the rows form single entries marked with the most common genes and DNA. The sample contains 80,000 or so distinct CDR3 sequences, 12% to 15% of them found a single time. About 30% of the sample comes from the top ten.

The source material was PBMCs, mostly from graft donor cells, sampled 180 days after TCRalphabeta/CD19-depleted stem cell transplant. The source is a male patient aged 2 to 10 who had a stem cell transplant for acute lymphoblastic leukemia, so the T cells may come from the graft donor.

V usage is TRBV25-1 and J usage is TRBJ2-1, with D unclear. Trimming pared 3 bases from V and 4 bases from J, leaving 10 bases between. The germline V gene has CDR1 MGHDK and CDR2 SYGVNS. CDR3 size: 14 residues. CDR3 nucleotide sequence: TGTGCCAGCAGTGACCCTTACTCATACAATGAGCAGTTCTTC. It is translated as CASSDPYSYNEQFF.

The V and J genes are TRBV18 and TRBJ2-2, with D uncertain. Germline V gene sequence: CDR1 KGHSH, CDR2 LQKENI. This CDR3 spans 15 amino acids. The germline V and J ends were trimmed by 0 bases and 3 bases, with 8 bases remaining between them. The CDR3, as DNA: TGTGCCAGCTCACCACCGCGCCTTTACACCGGGGAGCTGTTTTTT. Translation gives CASSPPRLYTGELFF. Full variable domain (missing parts from reference TRBV18 and TRBJ2-2): NAGVMQNPRHLVRRRGQEARLRCSPMKGHSHVYWYRQLPEEGLKFMVYLQKENIIDESGMPKERFSAEFPKEGPSILRIQQVVRGDSAAYFCASSPPRLYTGELFFGEGSRLTVL.

The V call is TRBV12-3 or TRBV12-4, the J call TRBJ1-1, with 9 bases that match TRBD1. J lost 0 bases, V lost 4 bases, and 15 bases had no gene match. The CDR3 runs 19 residues. CDR3 in amino acids: CASSSRPGQGIGMNTEAFF. CDR3 in DNA: TGTGCCAGCAGTTCGCGTCCGGGACAGGGAATAGGGATGAACACTGAAGCTTTCTTT.

This chain joins TRBV5-1 and TRBJ2-2; 11 bases are shared with TRBD2. V was clipped by 6 bases and J by 2 bases; unmatched bases: 9. The CDR3 totals 17 residues. Germline CDR1 is SGHRS and CDR2 is YFSETQ. CDR3 nucleotide sequence: TGCGCCAGCACCCTGATTAGCGGGAGGGCCAACACCGGGGAGCTGTTTTTT. Translating it yields CASTLISGRANTGELFF. Together with reference TRBV5-1 and TRBJ2-2, the CDR3 gives the full variable domain: KAGVTQTPRYLIKTRGQQVTLSCSPISGHRSVSWYQQTPGQGLQFLFEYFSETQRNKGNFPGRFSGRQFSNSRSEMNVSTLELGDSALYLCASTLISGRANTGELFFGEGSRLTVL.

The chain joins TRBV3-1 to TRBJ2-7; perhaps TRBD2 as D (5 bases). Trimming removed 2 bases from V and 0 bases from J, with 20 bases in between. The CDR3 length is 18 residues. Germline V CDR1 and CDR2: LGHDT, YNNKEL (reference sequence). The CDR3 here is CASSQSANGVGSSYEQYF. CDR3 coding DNA: TGTGCCAGCAGCCAATCTGCTAATGGGGTGGGGAGCTCCTACGAGCAGTACTTC.

This clonotype was recorded a few times. The chain has TRBV12-3 or TRBV12-4 and TRBJ1-2; D is unresolved. This CDR3 contains 14 residues. Trimming took off 6 bases at V and 1 base at J, with 12 bases between the two ends. The CDR3 DNA reads as TGTGCCAGCAGCTCTTACGGGGATAACTATGGCTACACCTTC. It encodes CASSSYGDNYGYTF.

The gene calls are TRBV6-1 and TRBJ2-5; TRBD1 aligns across 10 bases. The junction had 2 bases not matched to a gene; V was cut back by 7 bases and J by 0 bases. The CDR3 contains 14 residues. Germline-derived CDR1 and CDR2 are MNHNS and SASEGT. DNA for the CDR3: TGTGCCAGCAAAGGACAGGGGGACCAAGAGACCCAGTACTTC. This translates into CASKGQGDQETQYF.

This clonotype was detected ten times or more. CDR3 sequence (DNA): TGTGCCATCAGTGAGTCGAATGGACACCCTACCCTAAACATTCAGTACTTC. The encoded protein is CAISESNGHPTLNIQYF. The V gene is TRBV10-3, the J gene TRBJ2-4, with a weak D call TRBD1 (5 bases). The V and J ends lost 0 bases and 6 bases respectively, with 18 bases between them. The CDR3 has 17 amino acids. CDR1 is ENHRY and CDR2 is SYGVKD in the germline V gene.

The V and J genes are TRBV7-3 and TRBJ2-5; perhaps D is TRBD1 or TRBD2 (5 bases each). The CDR3 loop spans 14 amino acids. Trimming left V 4 bases short and J 7 bases short, with 16 bases between. CDR1 is SGHTA and CDR2 is FQGTGA in the germline V gene. CDR3 sequence: CASSSSGTARTQYF. CDR3 sequence (DNA): TGTGCCAGCAGCTCCTCCGGGACCGCGCGGACCCAGTACTTC.

V usage is TRBV6-1 and J usage is TRBJ1-1; D perhaps matches TRBD1 (5 bases). V shed 0 bases and J shed 5 bases, with 13 bases lying between them. Germline V gives CDR1 MNHNS, CDR2 SASEGT. The CDR3 is 15 residues long. In nucleotides, the CDR3 is TGTGCCAGCAGTGAAGCGCAGGGAGGAGAAACTGAAGCTTTCTTT. Its protein is CASSEAQGGETEAFF.

V is TRBV20-1 and J is TRBJ2-7; the match to TRBD1 covers 9 bases. With V trimmed by 1 base and J by 5 bases, 9 bases remained unmatched. The V gene's germline CDR1 is DFQATT and CDR2 SNEGSKA (reference sequence). CDR3 length: 15 residues. This CDR3 is CSARVWDRDSDEQYF. CDR3 coding DNA: TGCAGTGCTAGAGTTTGGGACAGGGATAGCGACGAGCAGTACTTC.

This clonotype was counted between two and nine times. The rearrangement links TRBV18 to TRBJ2-7; perhaps TRBD2 as D (6 bases). Germline V gene lookup returns CDR1 KGHSH and CDR2 LQKENI. V was clipped by 2 bases and J by 3 bases, with 11 bases between them. The CDR3 length is 14 residues. CDR3 in amino acids: CASSPGGDFYEQYF. Here the CDR3 DNA reads TGTGCCAGCTCACCAGGAGGGGATTTCTACGAGCAGTACTTC. Full variable domain (rest looked up from reference TRBV18 and TRBJ2-7): NAGVMQNPRHLVRRRGQEARLRCSPMKGHSHVYWYRQLPEEGLKFMVYLQKENIIDESGMPKERFSAEFPKEGPSILRIQQVVRGDSAAYFCASSPGGDFYEQYFGPGTRLTVT.

This clonotype turned up a few times. J is TRBJ2-7 and V is TRBV12-5; unclear D gene. The CDR3 spans 19 residues. Germline V gene sequence: CDR1 LGHNT, CDR2 FRNRAP. V was clipped by 1 base and J by 2 bases, with 24 bases between them. The CDR3 DNA reads TGTGCTAGTGGTTTGGCCAAACTAAGGGTTGGCCTGATCCCCTACGAGCAGTACTTC. Translation gives CASGLAKLRVGLIPYEQYF.

Only a few counts were recorded for this clonotype. This sequence joins TRBV4-1 and TRBJ2-2; the D is unclear. V gave up 1 base and J gave up 1 base, with 7 bases separating them. CDR3 length: 15 residues. Looked up from germline, CDR1 is MGHRA and CDR2 is YSYEKL. The CDR3 protein is CASSQGRRNTGELFF. The DNA for the CDR3 is TGCGCCAGCAGCCAAGGGCGGCGGAACACCGGGGAGCTGTTTTTT.

This chain uses TRBV20-1 with TRBJ1-1; D remains ambiguous. CDR1 is DFQATT, CDR2 SNEGSKA, per germline (reference sequence). The V end lost 0 bases, the J end lost 4 bases, and 9 bases lay between the germline ends. The length of the CDR3 is 13 residues. CDR3 sequence reads: CSARDGRVTEAFF. CDR3 coding DNA: TGCAGTGCTAGAGATGGCCGGGTCACTGAAGCTTTCTTT.

This clonotype was picked up many times. The V gene is TRBV10-3, the J gene TRBJ1-4, with a possible D match to TRBD1 (6 bases). The CDR3 is 19 amino acids. The V end was cut by 1 base, the J end by 7 bases, with 25 bases between. The germline gives CDR1 ENHRY, CDR2 SYGVKD. CDR3 sequence (DNA): TGTGCCATCAGTGAGTTCGGCGGGGCGAGTAAAGGGGGAACTGAAAAACTGTTTTTT. Encoded protein: CAISEFGGASKGGTEKLFF.

This clonotype was found a few times. This sequence joins TRBV5-5 and TRBJ2-3; TRBD1 matches 7 bases. The CDR3 contains 18 residues. The germline V gene encodes CDR1 SGHKS and CDR2 YYEKEE (reference sequence). V lost 0 bases to trimming and J lost 3 bases; unmatched junction nucleotides: 13. In DNA, the CDR3 is TGTGCCAGCAGCTTGGCCGAAGGGACAGAAGTCCCGACAGATACGCAGTATTTT. It codes for CASSLAEGTEVPTDTQYF.

This clonotype came up a few times. Written as DNA, the CDR3 is TGTGCCAGCAGCCTGGGACAGGGGGTATACAATGAGCAGTTCTTC. It codes for CASSLGQGVYNEQFF. The rearrangement links TRBV7-3 to TRBJ2-1, with TRBD1 matching 11 bases. Unmatched junction bases numbered 4, after V lost 5 bases and J lost 4 bases. The CDR3 has 15 residues. Germline assignment: CDR1 SGHTA and CDR2 FQGTGA.

This clonotype occurred a few times. The chain joins TRBV4-3 to TRBJ1-6, with 8 positions matching TRBD1. V dropped 6 bases and J dropped 10; count of bases not matched to a gene: 5. Germline lookup yields CDR1 LGHNA and CDR2 YSLEER. This CDR3 has 13 residues. CDR3 protein: CASSITGGSPLHF. For the CDR3, the DNA is TGCGCCAGCAGTATCACAGGGGGGTCACCCCTCCACTTT.

This chain uses TRBV20-1 with TRBJ2-7; 7 bases agree with TRBD1. The germline CDR1 and CDR2 sequences are DFQATT and SNEGSKA (reference sequence). Trimming removed 2 bases from V and 0 bases from J; junction bases left unmatched: 4. The CDR3 is made up of 14 amino acids. Here the CDR3 DNA reads TGCAGTGCTAGACGGCAGGGGGTCTCCTACGAGCAGTACTTC. Amino acid sequence: CSARRQGVSYEQYF.

V usage is TRBV19 and J usage is TRBJ1-5; D is ambiguous. Trimming removed 4 bases at V and 6 bases at J, with 10 bases between. Germline CDR1 reads LNHDA; CDR2 reads SQIVND (reference sequence). The CDR3 consists of 13 residues. CDR3: CASSNYASQPQHF. As DNA, the CDR3 is TGTGCCAGTAGTAATTATGCGAGTCAGCCCCAGCATTTT. Drawing the rest from reference TRBV19 and TRBJ1-5, the complete variable domain is DGGITQSPKYLFRKEGQNVTLSCEQNLNHDAMYWYRQDPGQGLRLIYYSQIVNDFQKGDIAEGYSVSREKKESFPLTVTSAQKNPTAFYLCASSNYASQPQHFGDGTRLSIL.

This clonotype was recorded a few times. The genes are TRBV5-1 and TRBJ2-7; 10 bases fit TRBD1. Trimming at V came to 0 bases and at J to 7 bases, leaving 4 bases not matched to a gene. Germline V CDR1 and CDR2: SGHRS, YFSETQ. The CDR3 consists of 14 residues. The CDR3 nucleotides read TGCGCCAGCAGCTTGGGACAGGGGGCGCGGGAGCAGTACTTC. Its translation is CASSLGQGAREQYF.